The rows below give T cell receptor beta chains drawn from one sample of a study of control samples from healthy donors and cancer patients. This table comes from immunoSEQ multiplex PCR, and its TCRdb copy is limited to in-frame clones, with some not included. The sample lists tens of thousands of clones, about 88% occurring once. Sample: PBMCs. These receptors were taken from a woman between 50 and 59 years old with colorectal cancer. The CDR3 runs from the conserved cysteine through the conserved F or W. D genes are given only for firm matches. Size is omitted from some rows. Given values are once, few, many or a class for expanded clones.

abundance | d_gene | j_gene | v_gene | CDR3aa | CDR3nt
once | - | TRBJ1-1 | TRBV5-5 | CASSPESSGVSTEAFF | TGTGCCAGCAGCCCGGAGAGCTCAGGGGTTAGCACTGAAGCTTTCTTT
- | - | TRBJ2-3 | TRBV7-2 | CASSSQEADTQYF | TGTGCCAGCAGCTCCCAGGAGGCAGATACGCAGTATTTT
- | - | TRBJ2-1 | TRBV27 | CASSLQNNEQFF | TGTGCCAGCAGTCTACAGAACAATGAGCAGTTCTTC
- | - | TRBJ2-5 | TRBV18 | CASSTIPGSQETQYF | TGTGCCAGCTCCACTATCCCAGGATCACAAGAGACCCAGTACTTC
- | - | TRBJ1-2 | TRBV19 | CASRTVYYGYTF | TGTGCCAGTCGGACAGTATACTATGGCTACACCTTC
- | - | TRBJ1-1 | TRBV7-3 | CASSRRGRGEAFF | TGTGCCAGCAGCAGACGGGGGCGTGGTGAAGCTTTCTTT
- | - | TRBJ1-3 | TRBV7-2 | CASSLRGAGNTIYF | TGTGCCAGCAGCTTAAGAGGGGCTGGAAACACCATATATTTT
- | TRBD2 | TRBJ2-2 | TRBV7-8 | CASSLEAISGVGELFF | TGTGCCAGCAGCTTAGAGGCGATTAGCGGGGTCGGGGAGCTGTTTTTT
- | - | TRBJ1-3 | TRBV7-8 | CASSTGTSGNTIYF | TGTGCCAGCTCAACAGGGACCTCTGGAAACACCATATATTTT
few | - | TRBJ2-1 | TRBV7-2 | CASSFSGYYNEQFF | TGTGCCAGCAGCTTCTCAGGGTACTACAATGAGCAGTTCTTC
- | - | TRBJ1-2 | TRBV7-9 | CASSLAVAGAYGYTF | TGTGCCAGCAGCTTAGCTGTCGCAGGGGCATATGGCTACACCTTC
- | - | TRBJ1-1 | TRBV12-3/TRBV12-4 | CASSLMQNTEAFF | TGTGCCAGCAGTTTAATGCAGAACACTGAAGCTTTCTTT
- | TRBD2 | TRBJ2-3 | TRBV24-1 | CATSDTGTSGGVYTDTQYF | TGTGCCACCAGTGATACGGGGACTAGCGGGGGGGTTTACACAGATACGCAGTATTTT
- | - | TRBJ1-1 | TRBV16 | CASSQSGFDGIAFF | TGTGCCAGCAGCCAATCAGGGTTCGACGGAATTGCTTTCTTT
- | - | TRBJ2-4 | TRBV5-6 | CASSLGPGVGKNIQYF | TGTGCCAGCAGCTTGGGTCCAGGGGTAGGCAAAAACATTCAGTACTTC
few | TRBD1 | TRBJ1-4 | TRBV28 | CASSPPTGGFEKLFF | TGTGCCAGCAGCCCTCCGACAGGGGGATTTGAAAAACTGTTTTTT
- | TRBD1 | TRBJ2-1 | TRBV5-8 | CASSLTTGNYNEQFF | TGTGCCAGCAGCTTAACGACAGGGAACTACAATGAGCAGTTCTTC
- | TRBD1 | TRBJ1-1 | TRBV28 | CASNAGTGVPGF | TGTGCCAGTAACGCCGGGACAGGGGTACCAGGGTTT
- | - | TRBJ1-4 | TRBV15 | CATSPPSNEKLFF | TGTGCCACCAGCCCACCTTCGAATGAAAAACTGTTTTTT
- | - | TRBJ1-1 | TRBV14 | CASSLLQGGRTEAFF | TGTGCCAGCAGTCTACTCCAGGGTGGTAGAACTGAAGCTTTCTTT
- | - | TRBJ2-2 | TRBV19 | CASTLGPSTGELFF | TGTGCCAGTACCCTGGGACCCAGCACCGGGGAGCTGTTTTTT
- | - | TRBJ1-2 | TRBV6-4 | CASRQMGTRHYGYTF | TGTGCCAGCAGGCAAATGGGTACCCGCCACTATGGCTACACCTTC
- | - | TRBJ1-3 | TRBV5-5 | CASRFDTSSGNTIYF | TGTGCCAGCAGGTTTGACACGAGCTCTGGAAACACCATATATTTT